The entry that follows covers one T cell receptor beta chain sequence. Per the study methods: By means of reference gene primer amplification, nucleated cell counts were estimated. Clones were sequenced by immunoSEQ multiplex PCR, and TCRdb holds only the in-frame ones, with some missing. V and J calls and clone size are copied from that table; D and trimming were computed from the DNA. The sample holds about 430,000 clones, 85% to 90% seen once. The sample is drawn from a study of blood T cell repertoires in COVID-19. Study-level background: Samples representing acute and convalescent COVID-19 were sourced from the United States, Italy and Spain. Sample material is recorded as cDNA or gDNA derived from T cells, B-cell-depleted T cells, or PBMCs.

The CDR3 consists of 16 residues. Germline CDR1 SGHRS, CDR2 YFSETQ. Trimming took 7 bases from V and 0 from J; bases not matched to a gene: 9. Either two negative PCRs, clearance, or symptom resolution qualified Cohort 3 donors as recovered. This TCR derives from a young man who had recovered from COVID-19. This chain uses TRBV5-1 with TRBJ2-1; 8 bases line up with TRBD2. Sequenced: PBMCs or T cells enriched from blood (not recorded which). Here the CDR3 reads CASQRSAGVSYNEQFF. CDR3 DNA sequence: TGCGCCAGCCAGAGGTCAGCGGGAGTCTCCTACAATGAGCAGTTCTTC.